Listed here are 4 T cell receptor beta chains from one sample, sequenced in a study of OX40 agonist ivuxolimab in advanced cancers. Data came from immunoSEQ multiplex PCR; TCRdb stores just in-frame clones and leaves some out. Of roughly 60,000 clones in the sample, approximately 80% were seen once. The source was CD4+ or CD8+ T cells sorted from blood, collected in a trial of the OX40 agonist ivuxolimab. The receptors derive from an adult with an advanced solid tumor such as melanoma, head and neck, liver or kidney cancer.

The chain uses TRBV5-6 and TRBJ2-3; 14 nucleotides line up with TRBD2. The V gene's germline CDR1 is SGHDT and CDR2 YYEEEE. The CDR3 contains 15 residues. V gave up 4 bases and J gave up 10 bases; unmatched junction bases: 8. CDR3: CASSAGTSGRTAQYF. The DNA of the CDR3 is TGTGCCAGCAGCGCCGGGACTAGCGGGAGAACAGCGCAGTATTTT.

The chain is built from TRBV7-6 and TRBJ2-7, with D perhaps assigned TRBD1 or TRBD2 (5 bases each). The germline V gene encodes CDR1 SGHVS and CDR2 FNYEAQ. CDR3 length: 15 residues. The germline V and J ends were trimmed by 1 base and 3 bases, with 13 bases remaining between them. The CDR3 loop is CASSLERGRGYEQYF. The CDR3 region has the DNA TGTGCCAGCAGCTTAGAACGGGGACGGGGCTACGAGCAGTACTTC.

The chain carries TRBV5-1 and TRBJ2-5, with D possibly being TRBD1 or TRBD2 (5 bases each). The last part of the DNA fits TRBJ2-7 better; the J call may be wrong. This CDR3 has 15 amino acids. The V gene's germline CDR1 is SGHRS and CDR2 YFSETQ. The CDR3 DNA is TGCGCCAGCAGCTCGGGACCCCGTGGAACCTACGAGCAGTACTTC. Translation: CASSSGPRGTYEQYF.

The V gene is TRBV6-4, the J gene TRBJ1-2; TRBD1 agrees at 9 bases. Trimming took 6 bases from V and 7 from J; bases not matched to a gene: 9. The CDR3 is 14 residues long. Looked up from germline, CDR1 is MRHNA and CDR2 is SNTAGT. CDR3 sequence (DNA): TGTGCCAGCAGCTCCGGGACAGGGACGCTTGGCTACACCTTC. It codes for CASSSGTGTLGYTF.